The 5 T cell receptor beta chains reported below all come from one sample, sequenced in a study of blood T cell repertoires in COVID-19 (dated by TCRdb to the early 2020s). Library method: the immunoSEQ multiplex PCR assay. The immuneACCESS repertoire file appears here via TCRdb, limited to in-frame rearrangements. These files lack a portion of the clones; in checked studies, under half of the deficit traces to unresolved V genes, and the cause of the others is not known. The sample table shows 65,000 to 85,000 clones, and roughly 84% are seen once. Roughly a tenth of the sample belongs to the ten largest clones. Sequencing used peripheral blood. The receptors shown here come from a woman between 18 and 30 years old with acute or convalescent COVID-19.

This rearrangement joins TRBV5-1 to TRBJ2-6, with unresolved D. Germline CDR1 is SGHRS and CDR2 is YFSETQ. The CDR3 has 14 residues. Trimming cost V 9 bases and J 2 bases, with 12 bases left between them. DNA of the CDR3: TGCGCCACCAGTGACACAACTGGGGCCAACGTCCTGACTTTC. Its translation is CATSDTTGANVLTF.

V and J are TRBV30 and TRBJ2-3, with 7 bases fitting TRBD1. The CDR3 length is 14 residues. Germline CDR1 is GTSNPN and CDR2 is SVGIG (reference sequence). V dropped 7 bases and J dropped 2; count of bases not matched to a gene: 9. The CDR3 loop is CASTRGGDTDTQYF. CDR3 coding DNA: TGTGCCTCCACCCGAGGGGGCGACACAGATACGCAGTATTTT.

CDR3: CASSVDQRGLDTQYF. The CDR3, as DNA: TGTGCCAGCAGCGTAGACCAGCGGGGGTTGGATACGCAGTATTTT. The chain carries TRBV9 and TRBJ2-3, with 8 bases lining up with TRBD2. After removal of 0 bases from V and 6 bases from J, the junction contained 6 bases not matched to a gene. The CDR3 consists of 15 residues. The V gene's germline CDR1 is SGDLS and CDR2 YYNGEE. Combining the CDR3 with reference TRBV9 and TRBJ2-3 gives the whole variable domain DSGVTQTPKHLITATGQRVTLRCSPRSGDLSVYWYQQSLDQGLQFLIQYYNGEERAKGNILERFSAQQFPDLHSELNLSSLELGDSALYFCASSVDQRGLDTQYFGPGTRLTVL.

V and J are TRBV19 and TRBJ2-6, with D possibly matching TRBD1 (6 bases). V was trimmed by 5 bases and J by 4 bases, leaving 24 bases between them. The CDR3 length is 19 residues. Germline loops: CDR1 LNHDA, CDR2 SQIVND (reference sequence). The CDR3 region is CASSPLPGQLRSGANVLTF. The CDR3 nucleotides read TGTGCCAGTAGTCCCCTCCCAGGACAGCTCCGCTCCGGGGCCAACGTCCTGACTTTC.

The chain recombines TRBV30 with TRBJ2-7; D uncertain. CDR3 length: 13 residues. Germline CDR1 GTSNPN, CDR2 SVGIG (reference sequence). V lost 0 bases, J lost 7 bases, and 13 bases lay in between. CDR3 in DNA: TGTGCCTGGAGTGTATCTGATGCGAGGGAGCAGTACTTC. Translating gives CAWSVSDAREQYF.